The 29 T cell receptor beta chains reported below all come from one sample, sequenced in a study of identical twins. MiXCR, applied by TCRdb to the 5' RACE reads, yields one record per CDR3 protein. In the table there are 1.5 million to 2 million distinct CDR3 sequences, under 35% of which are singletons. Sequencing was carried out using cord blood. Every receptor here comes from a newborn girl in good health.

This clonotype was counted a few times. The V call is TRBV5-1, the J call TRBJ2-3; maybe TRBD1 (6 bases). V shed 4 bases and J shed 1 base, with 19 bases lying between them. Germline values: CDR1 SGHRS, CDR2 YFSETQ. The CDR3 runs to 17 residues. The CDR3 DNA reads as TGCGCCAGCAGCAGGAACTTGGACAGCAGGGGCACAGATACGCAGTATTTT. It specifies CASSRNLDSRGTDTQYF.

The chain recombines TRBV4-1 with TRBJ1-2; D not resolved. CDR1 and CDR2 from the germline V gene are MGHRA and YSYEKL. This CDR3 has 15 residues. Trimming took 0 bases from V and 8 from J, leaving 16 bases between them. The CDR3 DNA follows: TGCGCCAGCAGCCAAGATATAACGGGATCGAGGGGCTACACCTTC. Protein product: CASSQDITGSRGYTF.

The V and J genes are TRBV3-1 and TRBJ1-2; unclear D gene. The CDR3 covers 12 residues. Germline assignment: CDR1 LGHDT and CDR2 YNNKEL (reference sequence). V was clipped by 1 base and J by 4 bases, with 4 bases between them. The CDR3 sequence: CASSQATYGYTF. In DNA, the CDR3 is TGTGCCAGCAGCCAAGCCACCTATGGCTACACCTTC.

The chain is built from TRBV12-3 or TRBV12-4 and TRBJ2-7; 10 bases match TRBD1. The J call may be in error: the DNA end matches TRBJ2-1 better. CDR3 size: 14 residues. CDR3 DNA: TGTGCCAGCAGTTCTCGGGGACAGGGGAATGAGCAGTTCTTC. It translates to CASSSRGQGNEQFF.

V gene TRBV6-5 combines with J gene TRBJ1-4; 7 bases agree with TRBD1. The CDR3 has 15 residues. The germline CDR1 and CDR2 sequences are MNHEY and SVGAGI. V dropped 2 bases and J dropped 3; count of bases not matched to a gene: 3. The CDR3 DNA sequence: TGTGCCAGCAGTTACGGGGACAGTCCTAATGAAAAACTGTTTTTT. It encodes CASSYGDSPNEKLFF.

This clonotype was counted only a few times. The chain combines TRBV20-1 with TRBJ2-7, with 10 bases matching TRBD2. Trimming at V came to 1 base and at J to 6 bases, leaving 6 bases not matched to a gene. CDR1 DFQATT and CDR2 SNEGSKA come from the germline V gene (reference sequence). The CDR3 is 14 amino acids. The CDR3 spells CSARVSGGTGEQYF. The DNA for the CDR3 is TGCAGTGCTAGAGTTAGCGGGGGGACGGGCGAGCAGTACTTC.

This clonotype showed up many times. The genes are TRBV27 and TRBJ2-7; TRBD1 is a possible D gene (5 bases). CDR1 and CDR2 from the germline V gene are MNHEY and SMNVEV (reference sequence). V lost 3 bases and J 0 bases, leaving 9 bases between the germline ends. This CDR3 has 14 residues. The CDR3 is CASSLGRASYEQYF. The DNA of the CDR3 is TGTGCCAGCAGTTTGGGCAGGGCCTCCTACGAGCAGTACTTC.

The chain uses TRBV6-6 and TRBJ1-2; maybe TRBD1 (5 bases). CDR1 and CDR2 from the germline V gene are MNHNY and SVGAGI (reference sequence). The length of the CDR3 is 15 residues. The V gene lost 2 bases and the J gene lost 4 bases, with 14 bases spanning the gap. The CDR3 reads CASSYRGEGIYGYTF. The CDR3 DNA reads TGTGCCAGCAGTTACAGGGGCGAGGGGATCTATGGCTACACCTTC.

The rearrangement joins TRBV20-1 to TRBJ2-7; TRBD1 agrees at 7 bases. The V and J ends lost 0 bases and 0 bases, in that order; junction bases with no gene match: 5. The CDR3 spans 15 residues. The germline V gene has CDR1 DFQATT and CDR2 SNEGSKA (reference sequence). CDR3 nucleotides: TGCAGTGCTAGAGATCCAGGACAGGACTCCTACGAGCAGTACTTC. Residues: CSARDPGQDSYEQYF.

Concerning this clonotype itself: A much larger clone is a single base away; this may be a read error. The gene calls are TRBV6-5 and TRBJ2-5, with 9 positions matching TRBD2. The CDR3 contains 15 residues. CDR1 is MNHEY, CDR2 SVGAGI, per germline. V gave up 0 bases and J gave up 11 bases; unmatched junction bases: 10. This CDR3 reads CASSYSGLAYNEQYF. CDR3 in DNA: TGTGCCAGCAGTTACTCGGGACTAGCTTACAATGAGCAGTACTTC.

V and J are TRBV20-1 and TRBJ1-5; 7 bases fit TRBD1. The CDR3 is 14 residues long. Looked up from germline, CDR1 is DFQATT and CDR2 is SNEGSKA (reference sequence). V shed 4 bases, J shed 7 bases, and the junction held 10 bases outside the gene matches. CDR3 in amino acids: CSANDRARGQPQHF. The CDR3 nucleotides read TGCAGTGCTAATGACAGGGCACGGGGGCAGCCCCAGCATTTT.

This clonotype was counted only a few times. V is TRBV10-3 and J is TRBJ2-7, with 9 bases fitting TRBD1. CDR1 and CDR2 from the germline V gene are ENHRY and SYGVKD. There are 17 residues in the CDR3. J lost 2 bases, V lost 1 base, and 9 bases had no gene match. The CDR3 DNA follows: TGTGCCATCAGTGAGTTCCATCCGGGACAGGGCGCCTACGAGCAGTACTTC. It is translated as CAISEFHPGQGAYEQYF.

The chain is built from TRBV25-1 and TRBJ2-1, with D possibly matching TRBD2 (5 bases). The CDR3 is 15 amino acids. Trimming took off 3 bases at V and 10 bases at J, with 19 bases between the two ends. Germline V gene lookup returns CDR1 MGHDK and CDR2 SYGVNS. The CDR3 loop is CASSEEAGSPYEQFF. The CDR3 nucleotides are TGTGCCAGCAGTGAGGAGGCAGGCAGCCCCTACGAGCAGTTCTTC. Combining the CDR3 with reference TRBV25-1 and TRBJ2-1 gives the whole variable domain EADIYQTPRYLVIGTGKKITLECSQTMGHDKMYWYQQDPGMELHLIHYSYGVNSTEKGDLSSESTVSRIRTEHFPLTLESARPSHTSQYLCASSEEAGSPYEQFFGPGTRLTVL.

V and J are TRBV4-1 and TRBJ2-7, with TRBD2 identical over 12 bases. CDR3 size: 16 residues. V trimming: 3 bases; J trimming: 0 bases; junction bases outside the gene matches: 3. Looked up from germline, CDR1 is MGHRA and CDR2 is YSYEKL. The chain's CDR3 is CASSHGLAGPSYEQYF. The CDR3 nucleotides read TGCGCCAGCAGCCATGGACTAGCGGGGCCCTCCTACGAGCAGTACTTC.

This clonotype occurred once. At one boundary the junction diverges from the germline segment, which might be a read error. V usage is TRBV14 and J usage is TRBJ2-3; D is uncertain. Germline assignment: CDR1 SGHDN and CDR2 FVKESK. The CDR3 consists of 13 residues. The CDR3 here is CAGSRPGTDTQYF. The CDR3 nucleotides read TGTGCCGGCAGCCGTCCTGGCACAGATACGCAGTATTTT.

The CDR3 loop reads CASQGERPNYGYTF. Written as DNA, the CDR3 is TGTGCCTCCCAAGGCGAGAGACCCAACTATGGCTACACCTTC. This rearrangement joins TRBV9 to TRBJ1-2; no clear D gene. This CDR3 spans 14 amino acids. V was shortened by 10 bases and J by 2 bases, with 18 bases between the two germline ends. Looked up from germline, CDR1 is SGDLS and CDR2 is YYNGEE.

This clonotype was seen a few times. The V and J genes are TRBV20-1 and TRBJ1-5, with a possible D match to TRBD1 (6 bases). The CDR3 is made up of 14 amino acids. Germline assignment: CDR1 DFQATT and CDR2 SNEGSKA (reference sequence). Trimming left V 5 bases short and J 7 bases short, with 18 bases between. The CDR3 region is CSAPEGHRLQPQHF. CDR3 DNA sequence: TGCAGTGCTCCAGAGGGACATCGTCTGCAGCCCCAGCATTTT.

The sample holds a few counts of this clonotype. The rearrangement links TRBV19 to TRBJ2-3; D uncertain. V was pared by 1 base and J by 6 bases, with 14 bases between. CDR1 is LNHDA and CDR2 is SQIVND in the germline V gene (reference sequence). The CDR3 spans 15 residues. In DNA, the CDR3 is TGTGCCAGTAGTATAGCTAGGCGGCCCGGGGATACGCAGTATTTT. Protein: CASSIARRPGDTQYF.

The CDR3 DNA sequence: TGTGCCAGCTCACCAGGGAACAGTTTGAACACTGAAGCTTTCTTT. Translation: CASSPGNSLNTEAFF. This chain links TRBV18 with TRBJ1-1; D remains unclear. The germline V and J ends were trimmed by 2 bases and 0 bases, with 10 bases remaining between them. CDR3 length: 15 residues. Germline V lookup: CDR1 KGHSH, CDR2 LQKENI.

This clonotype was counted many times. The J gene is TRBJ2-3, the V gene TRBV29-1; the match to TRBD1 covers 9 bases. CDR1 is SQVTM and CDR2 is ANQGSEA in the germline V gene. The CDR3 loop spans 13 amino acids. V gave up 5 bases and J gave up 5 bases; unmatched junction bases: 5. The CDR3 is CSVWDRAGDTQYF. The CDR3 region has the DNA TGCAGCGTTTGGGACAGGGCCGGAGATACGCAGTATTTT.

Turning to this clonotype: This may arise from a read error, as a much more abundant clone is one base away. The chain has TRBV4-1 and TRBJ2-3; 12 bases align to TRBD2. The CDR3 runs 15 residues. CDR1 MGHRA and CDR2 YSYEKL come from the germline V gene. The CDR3: CASSRLAGDTDTRYF. The CDR3 DNA reads TGCGCCAGCAGCCGACTAGCGGGGGACACAGATACGCGGTATTTT.

CDR3 nucleotides: TGTGCCAGCAGCCCCCCGGGACAACTTAATGAAAAACTGTTTTTT. Encoded protein: CASSPPGQLNEKLFF. The genes are TRBV9 and TRBJ1-4; the D gene is possibly TRBD1 (6 bases). The V gene's germline CDR1 is SGDLS and CDR2 YYNGEE. CDR3 length: 15 amino acids. Trimming took off 4 bases at V and 4 bases at J, with 14 bases between the two ends.

This clonotype was seen only a few times. As DNA, the CDR3 is TGTGCCAGCAGTCCTGCGGTCTCCTACAATGAGCAGTTCTTC. Translating it yields CASSPAVSYNEQFF. The chain carries TRBV27 and TRBJ2-1, with D uncertain. There are 14 residues in the CDR3. Germline CDR1 reads MNHEY; CDR2 reads SMNVEV (reference sequence). Trimming took off 5 bases at V and 0 bases at J, with 8 bases between the two ends.

This clonotype was detected many times. The chain combines TRBV2 with TRBJ2-7; D possibly corresponds to TRBD1 (6 bases). The germline V gene encodes CDR1 SNHLY and CDR2 FYNNEI. Trimming removed 4 bases from V and 3 bases from J, with 10 bases in between. There are 13 residues in the CDR3. CDR3 in DNA: TGTGCCAGCAGTGTAGGACAGAACTACGAGCAGTACTTC. Protein: CASSVGQNYEQYF.

V is TRBV6-6 and J is TRBJ2-7, with a weak D call TRBD1 (5 bases). The CDR3 runs 16 residues. Trimming removed 0 bases at V and 2 bases at J, with 14 bases between. The germline V gene has CDR1 MNHNY and CDR2 SVGAGI (reference sequence). Written as DNA, the CDR3 is TGTGCCAGCAGTTACTCGAGGCAGGGTGGGACCTACGAGCAGTACTTC. It encodes CASSYSRQGGTYEQYF.

This clonotype was seen a few times. The V and J genes are TRBV10-3 and TRBJ1-2; TRBD1 aligns across 8 bases. Germline V gene lookup returns CDR1 ENHRY and CDR2 SYGVKD. This CDR3 is built from 12 residues. Losses at the gene ends were 8 bases for V and 7 bases for J; bases not matched to a gene: 6. The CDR3 DNA sequence: TGTGCCATCGCGAGACAGGGGACTGGCTACACCTTC. Protein sequence: CAIARQGTGYTF.

This chain uses TRBV6-1 with TRBJ1-2; possibly TRBD1 for D (6 bases). The V gene's germline CDR1 is MNHNS and CDR2 SASEGT. The CDR3 has 12 amino acids. The V end was cut by 9 bases, the J end by 8 bases, with 16 bases between. CDR3 bases: TGTGCCAGTATACAGGGAATGGCAGGCTACACCTTC. Translating it yields CASIQGMAGYTF.

The genes are TRBV7-6 and TRBJ2-5; D call uncertain. The germline V gene has CDR1 SGHVS and CDR2 FNYEAQ. The CDR3 loop spans 12 amino acids. V lost 3 bases and J 11 bases, leaving 13 bases between the germline ends. CDR3 loop: CASSLEKTSQYF. Written as DNA, the CDR3 is TGTGCCAGCAGCTTGGAAAAGACGAGTCAGTACTTC.

This clonotype was seen a handful of times. This rearrangement joins TRBV28 to TRBJ1-5; 9 bases are a match to TRBD1. The germline V gene has CDR1 MDHEN and CDR2 SYDVKM. V shed 5 bases, J shed 7 bases, and the junction held 9 bases outside the gene matches. CDR3 length equals 15 residues. CDR3 nucleotide sequence: TGTGCCAGCAGTCAACCGGGACAGGGCGGACAGCCCCAGCATTTT. This sequence encodes CASSQPGQGGQPQHF.